The 31 T cell receptor beta chains reported below all come from one sample, sequenced in a study of CXCR3-negative and CXCR3-positive naive CD8 T cells. The libraries of TRB cDNA were constructed through 5' RACE using UMI labels. After re-calling the 5' RACE reads, TCRdb lists one entry per CDR3 protein, DNA absent. Here the sample table reports under 55,000 distinct CDR3 sequences. Sequencing was done on a sample of memory CD8+ T cells from blood. The receptor set was obtained from a human donor in good health. Some clones in this sample may be carry-over from other donors' samples.

The genes are TRBV7-8 and TRBJ2-7; as DNA is missing, the TRBD1 call by TCRdb cannot be tested. Germline CDR1 SGHVS, CDR2 FQNEAQ. This CDR3 is 16 amino acids long. The CDR3 protein is CASSGKGQGPSYEQYF.

The chain is built from TRBV4-2 and TRBJ2-7; TCRdb returns TRBD2, unconfirmable since there is no DNA. The germline gives CDR1 LGHNA, CDR2 YNFKEQ. This CDR3 is 13 amino acids long. This chain's CDR3 is CASSQRLAYEQYF.

V is TRBV27 and J is TRBJ2-5; the D call of TRBD2 rests on TCRdb alone, since no DNA is present to check it. Germline V gives CDR1 MNHEY, CDR2 SMNVEV (reference sequence). The CDR3 spans 14 residues. CDR3 loop: CASSDLQDVGDQYF.

The chain couples TRBV12-3 or TRBV12-4 to TRBJ2-7; TCRdb indicates TRBD2, and absent DNA this call remains unverified. The CDR3 length is 13 residues. CDR3 amino acids: CASSLRERYEQYF.

The chain combines TRBV7-8 with TRBJ2-1; TCRdb returns TRBD1, unconfirmable since there is no DNA. The CDR3 sequence is 15 residues long. Germline CDR1 SGHVS, CDR2 FQNEAQ. CDR3 loop: CASSRGTGTYNEQFF.

The rearrangement links TRBV6-5 to TRBJ2-3; the D call from TCRdb, TRBD2, cannot be confirmed without DNA. The CDR3 has 15 residues. The germline V gene encodes CDR1 MNHEY and CDR2 SVGAGI. The CDR3: CASRGLAGGTDTQYF.

This sequence joins TRBV14 and TRBJ2-7; checking the TCRdb D call of TRBD1 is not possible without DNA. The CDR3 has 14 residues. Germline V gene sequence: CDR1 SGHDN, CDR2 FVKESK. The CDR3 sequence is CASSPGPPRGEQYF.

This clonotype shows up as medium-sized (0.01 to 0.1%) by frequency. J is TRBJ2-1 and V is TRBV20-1; the TCRdb call, TRBD2, lacks DNA for checking. CDR3 length: 11 residues. Germline CDR1 DFQATT, CDR2 SNEGSKA (reference sequence). CDR3 amino acids: CSAREEDEQFF.

CDR3 amino acids: CASSRRQGPNSGTDTQYF. This chain joins TRBV28 and TRBJ2-3; the D call from TCRdb, TRBD1, cannot be confirmed without DNA. Germline values: CDR1 MDHEN, CDR2 SYDVKM. The CDR3 length is 18 residues.

The CDR3 is CASSLMQGNNEQFF. The J gene is TRBJ2-1, the V gene TRBV13; TCRdb indicates TRBD1, and absent DNA this call remains unverified. Germline V gives CDR1 PRHDT, CDR2 FYEKMQ (reference sequence). The CDR3 length is 14 residues.

Its frequency marks this clonotype as medium-sized. The CDR3 sequence is CSARDLGGGEHNEQFF. The chain is built from TRBV20-1 and TRBJ2-1; TCRdb's D call of TRBD1 is untestable without DNA. The CDR3 runs 16 residues. The V gene's germline CDR1 is DFQATT and CDR2 SNEGSKA (reference sequence).

This chain joins TRBV7-9 and TRBJ2-7; no DNA is available, so the TRBD2 call from TCRdb remains unchecked. The CDR3 has 17 residues. Germline values: CDR1 SEHNR, CDR2 FQNEAQ (reference sequence). The CDR3 is CASSTPLQDLSSYEQYF. Full variable domain (remainder filled in from reference TRBV7-9 and TRBJ2-7): DTGVSQNPRHKITKRGQNVTFRCDPISEHNRLYWYRQTLGQGPEFLTYFQNEAQLEKSRLLSDRFSAERPKGSFSTLEIQRTEQGDSAMYLCASSTPLQDLSSYEQYFGPGTRLTVT.

The chain has TRBV7-2 and TRBJ2-5. Germline V lookup: CDR1 SGHTA, CDR2 FQGNSA. The CDR3 is 12 amino acids. CDR3 amino acids: CASSPRERTQYF.

J is TRBJ2-2 and V is TRBV29-1; as DNA is missing, the TRBD1 call by TCRdb cannot be tested. The CDR3 totals 15 residues. From germline, CDR1 is SQVTM and CDR2 ANQGSEA. The CDR3 sequence is CSVAGDNTNTGELFF.

V is TRBV5-1 and J is TRBJ2-7; the TCRdb D gene call, TRBD2, has no DNA to confirm it. CDR3 length equals 13 residues. CDR1 and CDR2 (germline): SGHRS, YFSETQ. The CDR3 spells CASSLAGSYEQYF.

The genes are TRBV29-1 and TRBJ2-7. The CDR3 runs 13 residues. Germline V gene lookup returns CDR1 SQVTM and CDR2 ANQGSEA. The CDR3 loop is CSVTPGSTYEQYF.

This chain connects TRBV19 to TRBJ2-1. This CDR3 has 12 amino acids. The germline gives CDR1 LNHDA, CDR2 SQIVND (reference sequence). The CDR3 sequence is CATHSTYNEQFF. The full variable domain, in which reference TRBV19 and TRBJ2-1 provide the parts outside the CDR3, is DGGITQSPKYLFRKEGQNVTLSCEQNLNHDAMYWYRQDPGQGLRLIYYSQIVNDFQKGDIAEGYSVSREKKESFPLTVTSAQKNPTAFYLCATHSTYNEQFFGPGTRLTVL.

The genes are TRBV10-3 and TRBJ2-7; TCRdb gives TRBD1 as the D gene, but with no DNA this cannot be confirmed. The CDR3 runs to 17 residues. In germline, CDR1 is ENHRY, CDR2 SYGVKD. The CDR3: CAIRIDPGGKGGYEQYF.

The rearrangement uses TRBV27 and TRBJ2-3. The germline CDR1 and CDR2 sequences are MNHEY and SMNVEV (reference sequence). The CDR3 totals 13 residues. CDR3 loop: CASRKGYTDTQYF.

The chain carries TRBV4-1 and TRBJ2-5. This CDR3 has 17 amino acids. The germline gives CDR1 MGHRA, CDR2 YSYEKL. The CDR3 here is CASSQDIDTFLQETQYF.

CDR3 amino acids: CASSSTIAGTDENTEAFF. V and J are TRBV7-2 and TRBJ1-1; TCRdb gives TRBD1 as the D gene, but with no DNA this cannot be confirmed. Germline lookup yields CDR1 SGHTA and CDR2 FQGNSA. The CDR3 loop spans 18 amino acids. Based on the CDR3 plus reference TRBV7-2 and TRBJ1-1, the full variable domain is GAGVSQSPSNKVTEKGKDVELRCDPISGHTALYWYRQSLGQGLEFLIYFQGNSAPDKSGLPSDRFSAERTGGSVSTLTIQRTQQEDSAVYLCASSSTIAGTDENTEAFFGQGTRLTVV.

The chain joins TRBV28 to TRBJ2-7; TCRdb designates TRBD1, a call that cannot be tested without DNA. CDR3 size: 13 residues. Germline CDR1 is MDHEN and CDR2 is SYDVKM. CDR3 region: CASSEVRGYEQYF.

The rearrangement joins TRBV12-3 or TRBV12-4 to TRBJ2-7. The CDR3 sequence is 15 residues long. The CDR3 here is CASSFSSLPSYEQYF.

The V gene is TRBV20-1, the J gene TRBJ1-5; the TCRdb call, TRBD1, lacks DNA for checking. Germline V gene data show CDR1 as DFQATT and CDR2 as SNEGSKA (reference sequence). The CDR3 spans 14 residues. The chain's CDR3 is CSASGAGASQPQHF.

CDR3 in amino acids: CASSLRYTYEQYF. The chain recombines TRBV5-1 with TRBJ2-7. Germline V gene data show CDR1 as SGHRS and CDR2 as YFSETQ. The CDR3 extends over 13 amino acids.

This chain connects TRBV6-4 to TRBJ2-2; the D call from TCRdb, TRBD1, cannot be confirmed without DNA. CDR3 length: 14 amino acids. The germline gives CDR1 MRHNA, CDR2 SNTAGT. The CDR3 is CASSSGQGTGELFF.

The chain recombines TRBV20-1 with TRBJ2-7; without DNA, the TCRdb call of TRBD2 cannot be checked. Germline CDR1 reads DFQATT; CDR2 reads SNEGSKA (reference sequence). The CDR3 sequence is 15 residues long. This CDR3 is CSARDPGGRSYEQYF.

This chain links TRBV11-2 with TRBJ2-7; TCRdb calls TRBD1, which cannot be checked without DNA. The CDR3 consists of 14 residues. Germline V gene lookup returns CDR1 SGHAT and CDR2 FQNNGV. The CDR3 sequence is CASSLGIDSYEQYF.

The genes are TRBV2 and TRBJ2-1; TCRdb's D call of TRBD2 is untestable without DNA. CDR1 and CDR2 from the germline V gene are SNHLY and FYNNEI. There are 12 residues in the CDR3. The CDR3 sequence: CASTGEWHEQFF. Combining the CDR3 with reference TRBV2 and TRBJ2-1 gives the whole variable domain EPEVTQTPSHQVTQMGQEVILRCVPISNHLYFYWYRQILGQKVEFLVSFYNNEISEKSEIFDDQFSVERPDGSNFTLKIRSTKLEDSAMYFCASTGEWHEQFFGPGTRLTVL.

V and J are TRBV20-1 and TRBJ2-1; TCRdb's D call, TRBD2, is unchecked because there is no DNA. This CDR3 is built from 14 residues. CDR1 is DFQATT and CDR2 is SNEGSKA in the germline V gene (reference sequence). The CDR3 loop reads CSARPGGIHNEQFF.

V and J are TRBV6-1 and TRBJ2-1; TCRdb calls TRBD2, which cannot be checked without DNA. This CDR3 is built from 12 residues. Germline CDR1 MNHNS, CDR2 SASEGT. CDR3 in amino acids: CASSEVEGKQFF.